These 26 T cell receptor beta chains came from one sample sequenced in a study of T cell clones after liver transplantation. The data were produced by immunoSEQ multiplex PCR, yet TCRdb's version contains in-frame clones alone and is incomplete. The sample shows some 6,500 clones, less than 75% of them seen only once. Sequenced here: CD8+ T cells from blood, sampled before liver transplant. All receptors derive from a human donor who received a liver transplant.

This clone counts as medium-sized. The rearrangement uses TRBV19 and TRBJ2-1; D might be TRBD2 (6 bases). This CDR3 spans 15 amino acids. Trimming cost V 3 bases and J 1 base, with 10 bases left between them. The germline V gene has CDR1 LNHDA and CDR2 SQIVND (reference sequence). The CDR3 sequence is CASSISGISYNEQFF. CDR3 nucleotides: TGTGCCAGTAGTATTAGCGGCATTTCCTACAATGAGCAGTTCTTC. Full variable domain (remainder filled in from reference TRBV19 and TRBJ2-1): DGGITQSPKYLFRKEGQNVTLSCEQNLNHDAMYWYRQDPGQGLRLIYYSQIVNDFQKGDIAEGYSVSREKKESFPLTVTSAQKNPTAFYLCASSISGISYNEQFFGPGTRLTVL.

CDR3: CASSLTDLQSYEQYV. DNA of the CDR3: TGTGCCAGCAGCCTGACAGACCTACAATCTTACGAGCAGTACGTC. V is TRBV5-8 and J is TRBJ2-7; a weak D match, TRBD1 (5 bases). Trimming removed 4 bases from V and 4 bases from J, with 18 bases in between. The germline V gene encodes CDR1 SGHTS and CDR2 YDEGEE. The CDR3 sequence is 15 residues long.

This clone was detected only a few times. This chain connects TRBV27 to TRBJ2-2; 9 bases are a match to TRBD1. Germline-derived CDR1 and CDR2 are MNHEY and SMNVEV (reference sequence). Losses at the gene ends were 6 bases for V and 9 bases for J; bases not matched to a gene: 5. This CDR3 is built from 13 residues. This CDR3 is CASRGQGSRELFF. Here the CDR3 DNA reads TGTGCCAGCAGGGGACAGGGCAGTCGGGAGCTGTTTTTT.

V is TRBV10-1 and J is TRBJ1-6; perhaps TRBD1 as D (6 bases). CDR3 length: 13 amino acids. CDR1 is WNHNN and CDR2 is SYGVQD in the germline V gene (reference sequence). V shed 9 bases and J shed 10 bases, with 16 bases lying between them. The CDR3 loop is CARKRGLYSPLHF. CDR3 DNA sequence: TGCGCCAGAAAACGGGGGCTGTACTCACCCCTCCACTTT.

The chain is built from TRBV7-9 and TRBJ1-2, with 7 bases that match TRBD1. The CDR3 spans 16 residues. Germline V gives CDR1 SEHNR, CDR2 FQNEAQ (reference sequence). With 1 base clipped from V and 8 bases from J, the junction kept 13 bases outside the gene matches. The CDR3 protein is CASSLVGTDAIWGYTF. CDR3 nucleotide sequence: TGTGCCAGCAGCTTAGTAGGGACAGACGCGATCTGGGGCTACACCTTC. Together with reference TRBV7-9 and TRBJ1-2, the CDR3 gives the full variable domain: DTGVSQNPRHKITKRGQNVTFRCDPISEHNRLYWYRQTLGQGPEFLTYFQNEAQLEKSRLLSDRFSAERPKGSFSTLEIQRTEQGDSAMYLCASSLVGTDAIWGYTFGSGTRLTVV.

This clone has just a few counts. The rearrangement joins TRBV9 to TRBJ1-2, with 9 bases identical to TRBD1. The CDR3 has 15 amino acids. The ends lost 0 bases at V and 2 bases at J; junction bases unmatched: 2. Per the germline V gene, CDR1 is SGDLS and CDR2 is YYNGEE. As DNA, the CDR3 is TGTGCCAGCAGCGTAGATGGGACAGGGAACTATGGCTACACCTTC. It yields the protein CASSVDGTGNYGYTF.

CDR3 in DNA: TGTGCCAGCAGCCCCACGGGTTGGGACAGAGCCACCGGGGAGCTGTTTTTT. Translation gives CASSPTGWDRATGELFF. This chain links TRBV5-8 with TRBJ2-2, with 7 bases lining up with TRBD1. CDR1 and CDR2 from the germline V gene are SGHTS and YDEGEE. This CDR3 has 17 residues. V was pared by 4 bases and J by 4 bases, with 13 bases of the junction left unmatched.

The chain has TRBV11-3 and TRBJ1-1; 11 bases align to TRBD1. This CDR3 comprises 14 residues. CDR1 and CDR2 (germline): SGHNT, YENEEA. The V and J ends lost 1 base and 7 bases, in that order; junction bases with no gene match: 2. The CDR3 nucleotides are TGTGCCAGCAGCTTAGGGGACAGGGGGAATGAAGCTTTCTTT. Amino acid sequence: CASSLGDRGNEAFF.

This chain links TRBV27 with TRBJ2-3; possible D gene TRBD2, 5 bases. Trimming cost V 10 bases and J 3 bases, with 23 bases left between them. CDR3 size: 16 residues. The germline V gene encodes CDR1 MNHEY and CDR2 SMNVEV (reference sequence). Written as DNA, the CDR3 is TGTGCCACCTACGCTGTTACTAGTTTTAGTACAGATACGCAGTATTTT. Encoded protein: CATYAVTSFSTDTQYF.

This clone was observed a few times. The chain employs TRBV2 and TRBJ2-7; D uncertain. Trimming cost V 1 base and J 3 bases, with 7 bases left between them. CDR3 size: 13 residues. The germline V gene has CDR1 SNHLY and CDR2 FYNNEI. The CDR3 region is CASSEEVDYEQYV. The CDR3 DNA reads TGTGCCAGCAGTGAAGAAGTAGACTACGAGCAGTACGTC.

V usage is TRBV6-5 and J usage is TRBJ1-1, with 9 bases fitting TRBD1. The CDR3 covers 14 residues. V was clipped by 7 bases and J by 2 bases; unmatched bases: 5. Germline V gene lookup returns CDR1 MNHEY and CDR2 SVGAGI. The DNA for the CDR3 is TGTGCCAGCAAATTGGACAGGGGAAACACTGAAGCTTTCTTT. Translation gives CASKLDRGNTEAFF.

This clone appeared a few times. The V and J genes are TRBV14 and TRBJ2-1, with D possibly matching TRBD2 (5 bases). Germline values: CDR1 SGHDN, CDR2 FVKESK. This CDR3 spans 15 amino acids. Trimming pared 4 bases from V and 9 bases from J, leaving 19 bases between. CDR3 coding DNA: TGTGCCAGCAGCCTAGTGGGAGCCCCCCTCTTTGAGCAGTTCTTC. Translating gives CASSLVGAPLFEQFF.

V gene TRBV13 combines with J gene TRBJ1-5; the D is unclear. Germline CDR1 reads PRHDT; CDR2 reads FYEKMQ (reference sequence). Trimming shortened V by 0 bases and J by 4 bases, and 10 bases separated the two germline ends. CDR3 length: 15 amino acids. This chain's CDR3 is CASSLGLTENQPQHF. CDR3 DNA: TGTGCCAGCAGCTTAGGCCTTACGGAGAATCAGCCCCAGCATTTT.

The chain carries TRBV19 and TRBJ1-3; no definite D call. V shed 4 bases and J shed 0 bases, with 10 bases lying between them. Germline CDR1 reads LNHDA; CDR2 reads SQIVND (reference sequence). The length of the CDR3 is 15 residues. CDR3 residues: CASSSLTVSGNTIYF. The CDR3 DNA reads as TGTGCCAGTAGTAGCCTGACGGTCTCTGGAAACACCATATATTTT.

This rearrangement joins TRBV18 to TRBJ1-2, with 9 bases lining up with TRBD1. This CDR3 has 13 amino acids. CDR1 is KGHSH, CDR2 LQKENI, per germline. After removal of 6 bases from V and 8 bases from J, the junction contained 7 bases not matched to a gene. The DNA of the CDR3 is TGTGCCAGCTCGGAGAGGACAGGGGACGGCTACACCTTC. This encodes CASSERTGDGYTF.

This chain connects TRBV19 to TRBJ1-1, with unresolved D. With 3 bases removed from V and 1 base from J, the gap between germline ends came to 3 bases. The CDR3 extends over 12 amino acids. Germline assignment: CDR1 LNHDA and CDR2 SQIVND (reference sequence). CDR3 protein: CASSISNTEAFF. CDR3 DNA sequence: TGTGCCAGTAGTATCTCGAACACTGAAGCTTTCTTT.

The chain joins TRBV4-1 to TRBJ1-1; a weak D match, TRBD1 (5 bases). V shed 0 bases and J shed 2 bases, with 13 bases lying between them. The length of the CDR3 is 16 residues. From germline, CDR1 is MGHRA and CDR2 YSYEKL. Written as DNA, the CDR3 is TGCGCCAGCAGCCAAGAGCATTGGACACCAAACACTGAAGCTTTCTTT. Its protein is CASSQEHWTPNTEAFF.

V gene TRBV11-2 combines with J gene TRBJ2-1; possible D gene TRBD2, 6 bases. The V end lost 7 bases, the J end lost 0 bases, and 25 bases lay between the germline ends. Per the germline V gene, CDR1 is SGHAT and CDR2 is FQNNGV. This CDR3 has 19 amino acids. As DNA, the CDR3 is TGTGCCAGCACCTGGATTCCTGGAGGGGTAGCCTCCTCCTACAATGAGCAGTTCTTC. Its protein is CASTWIPGGVASSYNEQFF.

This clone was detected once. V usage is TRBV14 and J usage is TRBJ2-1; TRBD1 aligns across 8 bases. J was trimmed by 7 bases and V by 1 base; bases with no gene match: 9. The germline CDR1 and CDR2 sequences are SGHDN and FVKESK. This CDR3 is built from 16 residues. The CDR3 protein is CASSQGRQGWINEQFF. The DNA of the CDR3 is TGTGCCAGCAGCCAAGGACGACAGGGGTGGATAAATGAGCAGTTCTTC.

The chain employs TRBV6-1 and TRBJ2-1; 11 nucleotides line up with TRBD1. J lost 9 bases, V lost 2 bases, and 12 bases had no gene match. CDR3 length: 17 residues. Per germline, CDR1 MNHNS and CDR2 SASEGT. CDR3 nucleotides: TGTGCCAGCAGTGAATGGGGACCCGGGACAGGGGGTGGTGAGCAGTTCTTC. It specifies CASSEWGPGTGGGEQFF.

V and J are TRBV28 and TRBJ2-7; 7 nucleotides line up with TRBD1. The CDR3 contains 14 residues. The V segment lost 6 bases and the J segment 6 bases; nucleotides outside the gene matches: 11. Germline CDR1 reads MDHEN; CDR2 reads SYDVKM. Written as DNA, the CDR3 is TGTGCCAGCAGCCGAAGGGGGCGGGCAGGCGAGCAGTACTTC. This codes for CASSRRGRAGEQYF.

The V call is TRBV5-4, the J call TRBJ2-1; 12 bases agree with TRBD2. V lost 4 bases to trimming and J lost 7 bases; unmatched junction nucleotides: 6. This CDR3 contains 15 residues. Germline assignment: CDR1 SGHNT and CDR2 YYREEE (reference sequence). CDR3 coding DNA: TGTGCCAGCAGCGAGACCCTAGCGGGGGGGAATGAGCAGTTCTTC. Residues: CASSETLAGGNEQFF.

The CDR3 coding sequence is TGTGCCAGCAGTGCGGAGACCCAGTACTTC. Its protein product is CASSAETQYF. The rearrangement links TRBV5-6 to TRBJ2-5, with D unclear. This CDR3 comprises 10 residues. Trimming left V 5 bases short and J 5 bases short, with 4 bases between. Germline V gene sequence: CDR1 SGHDT, CDR2 YYEEEE.

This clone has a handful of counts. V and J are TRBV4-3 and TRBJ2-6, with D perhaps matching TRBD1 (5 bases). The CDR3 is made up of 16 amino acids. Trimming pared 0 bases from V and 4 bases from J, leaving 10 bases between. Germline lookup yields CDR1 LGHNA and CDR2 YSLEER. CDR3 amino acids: CASSQDQGTGANVLTF. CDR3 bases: TGCGCCAGCAGCCAAGACCAGGGCACCGGGGCCAACGTCCTGACTTTC.

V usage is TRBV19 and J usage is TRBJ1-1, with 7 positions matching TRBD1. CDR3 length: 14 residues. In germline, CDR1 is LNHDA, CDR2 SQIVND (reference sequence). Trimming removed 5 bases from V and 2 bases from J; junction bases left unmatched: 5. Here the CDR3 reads CASSQGGFNTEAFF. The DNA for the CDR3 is TGTGCCAGTAGTCAGGGGGGGTTCAACACTGAAGCTTTCTTT.

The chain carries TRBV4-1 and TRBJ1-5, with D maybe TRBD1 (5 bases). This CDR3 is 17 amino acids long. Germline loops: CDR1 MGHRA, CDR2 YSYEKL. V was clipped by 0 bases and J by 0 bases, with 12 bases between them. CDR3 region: CASSQDQTANSNQPQHF. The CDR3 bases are TGCGCCAGCAGCCAAGATCAGACAGCAAATAGCAATCAGCCCCAGCATTTT.